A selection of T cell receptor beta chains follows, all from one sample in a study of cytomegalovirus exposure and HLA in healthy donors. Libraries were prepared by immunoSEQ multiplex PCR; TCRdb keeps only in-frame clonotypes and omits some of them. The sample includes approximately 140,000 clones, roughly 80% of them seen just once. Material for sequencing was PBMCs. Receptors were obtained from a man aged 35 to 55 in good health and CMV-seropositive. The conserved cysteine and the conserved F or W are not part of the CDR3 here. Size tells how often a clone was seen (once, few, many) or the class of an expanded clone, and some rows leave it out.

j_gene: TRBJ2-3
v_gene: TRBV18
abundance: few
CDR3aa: ASSVRLAGLPDTQY

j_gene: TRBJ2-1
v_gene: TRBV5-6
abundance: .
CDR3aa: ASSLDARAYNEQF

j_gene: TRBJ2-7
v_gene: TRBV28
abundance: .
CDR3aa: ASASLGYEQY

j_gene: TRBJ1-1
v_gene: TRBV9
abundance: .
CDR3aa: ASSAGRGGWTEAF

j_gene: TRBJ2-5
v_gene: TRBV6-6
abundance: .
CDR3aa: ASSGTGGQETQY

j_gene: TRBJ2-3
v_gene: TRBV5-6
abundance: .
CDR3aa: ASSGQGSTDTQY

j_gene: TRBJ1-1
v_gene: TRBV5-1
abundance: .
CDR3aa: ASSLAPGGNTEAF

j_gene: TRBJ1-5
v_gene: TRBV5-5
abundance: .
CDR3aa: ASSLEITTGGQPQH

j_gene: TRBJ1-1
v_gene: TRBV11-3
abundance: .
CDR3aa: ASSLDVRGTEAF

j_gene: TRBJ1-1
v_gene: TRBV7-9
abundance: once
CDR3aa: ASSSPEPGHKNTEAF

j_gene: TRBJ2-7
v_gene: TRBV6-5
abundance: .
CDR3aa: ASAERASYEQY

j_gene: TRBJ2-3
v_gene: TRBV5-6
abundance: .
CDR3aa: ASSLMGRDTQY

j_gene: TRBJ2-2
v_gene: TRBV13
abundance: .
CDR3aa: ASSPLPSGSGTGELF

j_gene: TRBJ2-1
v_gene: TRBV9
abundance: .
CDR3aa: ASGTSVYNEQF

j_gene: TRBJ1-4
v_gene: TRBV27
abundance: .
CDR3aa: ASSNRVHNEKLF

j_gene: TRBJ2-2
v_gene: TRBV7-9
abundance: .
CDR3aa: ASSDGLAGAVGELF

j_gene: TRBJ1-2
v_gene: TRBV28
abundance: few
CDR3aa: ASSGETGANIIDGYT

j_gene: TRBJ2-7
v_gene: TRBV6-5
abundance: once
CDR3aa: ASRALGTSSYEQY

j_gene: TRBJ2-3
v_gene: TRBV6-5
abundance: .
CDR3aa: ASSYSWLAGVNTQY

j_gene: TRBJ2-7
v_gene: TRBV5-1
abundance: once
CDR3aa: ASSLPSSYEQY

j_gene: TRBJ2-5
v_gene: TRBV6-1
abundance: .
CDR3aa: ASRAGQETQY

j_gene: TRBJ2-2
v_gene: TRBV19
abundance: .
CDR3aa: ASNKLGHNTGELF

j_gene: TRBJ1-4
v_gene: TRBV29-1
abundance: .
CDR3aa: SVEKGQGSEKLF

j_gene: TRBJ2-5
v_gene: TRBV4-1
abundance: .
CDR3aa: ASSRVAGGPRETQY

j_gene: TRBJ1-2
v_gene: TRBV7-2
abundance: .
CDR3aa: ASSPWDRGGYGYT

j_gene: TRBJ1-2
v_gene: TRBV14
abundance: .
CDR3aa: ASSPWGGAYGYT